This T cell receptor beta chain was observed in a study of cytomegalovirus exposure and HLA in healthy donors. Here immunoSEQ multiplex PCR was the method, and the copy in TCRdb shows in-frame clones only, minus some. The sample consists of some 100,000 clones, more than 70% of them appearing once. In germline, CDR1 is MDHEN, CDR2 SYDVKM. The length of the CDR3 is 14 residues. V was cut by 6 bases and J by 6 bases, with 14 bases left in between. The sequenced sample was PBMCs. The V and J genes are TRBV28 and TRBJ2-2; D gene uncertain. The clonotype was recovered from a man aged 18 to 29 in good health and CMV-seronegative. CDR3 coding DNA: TGTGCCAGCAGGGAAACAGTCGGCGCCGGGGAGCTGTTTTTT. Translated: CASRETVGAGELFF.